The following is a T cell receptor (beta chain) sequence with its context. No antigen is known for it. No clone much larger than this one lies a single base away; base qualities are absent. Per the publication, the time point label means: about 28 days (+/-7) after the second vaccine dose. AZD1222 recipients whose second dose came at about 4 weeks and those whose second dose came at about 12 weeks were combined into one group, since spike-specific TCR depth and breadth did not differ between the two schedules. Samples from vaccinated people were obtained from the UK trials COV001 and COV002, which included a single-blind randomized controlled phase 2/3 trial of AZD1222 (ChAdOx1 nCoV-19) in healthy adults. For TCRbeta chain sequencing, PBMC samples from trial participants were taken at day 0 and at day 28 after the second dose. This sample stems from a study of T cell responses to AZD1222 COVID-19 vaccine (dated by TCRdb to about 2021). At the level of the whole study: A total of under 250 trial participants underwent TCR sequencing, of whom 207 had received two doses of AZD1222 and roughly 26 had received two doses of the MenACWY control vaccine. Trial participants were enrolled by age into subgroups of 18-55, 56-69 and 70-plus years, and around 150, 28 and 57 TCR-sequenced participants, respectively, were included in these subgroups. Summary of the overall study and its limitations: Epitopes outside the regions mutated in the B.1.351 and B.1.1.7 variants were reportedly recognized by nearly half of the unique spike-specific TCRs. After two AZD1222 doses, both the breadth and the depth of spike-specific TCRs were significantly higher than at day 0 and than in MenACWY recipients. Most participants were white British and females outnumbered males, and the authors suggested that clonal diversity may have been underestimated. Because no samples from the day 14 peak response were available, repertoires could be characterized only after the peak T cell response. The 56-69-year group was small, and its depth increase did not reach significance, likely because of low power. CD4 TCRs associated with the vaccine covered the entire spike protein, and the dominant responses were in regions 160-218 and 743-854. Only five to seven AZD1222 recipients were SARS-CoV-2 seropositive at baseline, limiting conclusions about previously exposed vaccinees.

The germline V gene yields MRHNA for CDR1 and SNTAGT for CDR2. The CDR3 measures 12 amino acids from cysteine to phenylalanine. Of the read, only the CDR3 DNA is kept; its 36 bases are in frame from base 1. V is reduced by 6 bases and J by 3 bases, leaving a spacing of 8 bases between them. The CDR3 regions of human TCRbeta chains were subjected to immunosequencing. Regarding the original processing steps: TCRs in the repertoires were compared against a reference library of SARS-CoV-2-specific TCRs that had been generated with the MIRA antigen-specificity platform. Breadth was defined as the fraction of unique TCRs that were SARS-CoV-2-associated, and depth was defined as the fraction of total T cells that were SARS-CoV-2-associated. Using the MIRA data, every spike-specific TCR was mapped to the spike region that the TCR reacted to and assigned to either a CD4 or a CD8 class. Log10-transformed breadth and depth values were compared by one-way ANOVA with Sidak's multiple comparisons tests. Sourced from immuneACCESS, this table was stored by TCRdb with only in-frame sequences that have V and J called. A share of the clones is absent; for the studies checked, an unresolved V gene accounts for under half, and the remainder has no known explanation. V and J calls and clone size are given by that table; D and trimming were obtained from the DNA. For this sample the table gives 90,000 to 150,000 clones, of which approximately 90% were detected only once. Under 3% of the sample belongs to the ten largest clones.

The receptor chain draws on TRBV6-4 and TRBJ1-2; the best D guess is TRBD1, with 6 bases matching. The receptor comes from an adult who received the AZD1222 COVID-19 vaccine. Source: peripheral blood, taken 28 days after the second AZD1222 dose. The CDR3 corresponds to CASRDSHYGYTF. The nucleotide sequence is TGTGCCAGCAGGGACAGCCACTATGGCTACACCTTC.